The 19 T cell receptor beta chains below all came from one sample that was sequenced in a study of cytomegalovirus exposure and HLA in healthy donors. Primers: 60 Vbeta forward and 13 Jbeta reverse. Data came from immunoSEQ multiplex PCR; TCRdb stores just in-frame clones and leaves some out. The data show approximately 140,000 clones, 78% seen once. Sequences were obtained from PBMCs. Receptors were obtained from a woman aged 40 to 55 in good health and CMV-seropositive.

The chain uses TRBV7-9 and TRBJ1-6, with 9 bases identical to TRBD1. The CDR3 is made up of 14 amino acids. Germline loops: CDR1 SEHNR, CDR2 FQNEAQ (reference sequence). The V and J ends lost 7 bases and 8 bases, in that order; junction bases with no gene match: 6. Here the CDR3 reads CASTTDRGYSPLHF. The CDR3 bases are TGTGCCAGCACCACAGACAGGGGGTATTCACCCCTCCACTTT.

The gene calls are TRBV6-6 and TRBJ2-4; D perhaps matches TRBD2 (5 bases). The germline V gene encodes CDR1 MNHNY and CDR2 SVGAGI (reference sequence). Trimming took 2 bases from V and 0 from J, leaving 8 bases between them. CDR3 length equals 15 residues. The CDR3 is CASSYEGSAKNIQYF. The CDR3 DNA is TGTGCCAGCAGTTACGAGGGTTCAGCCAAAAACATTCAGTACTTC.

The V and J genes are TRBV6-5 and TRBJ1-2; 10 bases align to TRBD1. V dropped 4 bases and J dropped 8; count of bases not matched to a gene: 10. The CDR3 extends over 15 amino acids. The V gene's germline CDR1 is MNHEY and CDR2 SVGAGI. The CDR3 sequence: CASSSTRQGAGGYTF. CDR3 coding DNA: TGTGCCAGCAGTTCGACCCGACAGGGGGCGGGAGGCTACACCTTC.

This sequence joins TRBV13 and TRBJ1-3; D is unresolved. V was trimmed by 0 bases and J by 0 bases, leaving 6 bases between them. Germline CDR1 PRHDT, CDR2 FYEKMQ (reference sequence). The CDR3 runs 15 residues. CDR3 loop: CASSLGPSSGNTIYF. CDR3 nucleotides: TGTGCCAGCAGCTTAGGACCGAGCTCTGGAAACACCATATATTTT. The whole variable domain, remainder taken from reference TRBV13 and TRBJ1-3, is AAGVIQSPRHLIKEKRETATLKCYPIPRHDTVYWYQQGPGQDPQFLISFYEKMQSDKGSIPDRFSAQQFSDYHSELNMSSLELGDSALYFCASSLGPSSGNTIYFGEGSWLTVV.

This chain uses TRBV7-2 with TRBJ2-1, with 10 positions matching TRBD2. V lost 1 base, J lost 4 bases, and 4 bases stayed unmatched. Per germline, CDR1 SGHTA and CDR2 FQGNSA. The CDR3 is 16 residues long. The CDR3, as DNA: TGTGCCAGCAGCTTAGGAGGTAGCGGGGGGTACAATGAGCAGTTCTTC. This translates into CASSLGGSGGYNEQFF.

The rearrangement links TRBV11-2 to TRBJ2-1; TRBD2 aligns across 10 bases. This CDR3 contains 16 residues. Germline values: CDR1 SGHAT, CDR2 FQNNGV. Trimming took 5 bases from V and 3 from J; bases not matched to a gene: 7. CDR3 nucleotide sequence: TGTGCCAGCAGCGAGATTAGCGGGAGGAACTACAATGAGCAGTTCTTC. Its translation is CASSEISGRNYNEQFF.

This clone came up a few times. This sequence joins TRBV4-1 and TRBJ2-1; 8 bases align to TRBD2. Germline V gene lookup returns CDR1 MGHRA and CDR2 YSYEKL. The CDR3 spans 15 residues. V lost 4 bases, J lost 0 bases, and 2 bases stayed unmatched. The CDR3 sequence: CASSLSGSSYNEQFF. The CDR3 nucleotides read TGCGCCAGCAGCCTCAGCGGGAGCTCCTACAATGAGCAGTTCTTC.

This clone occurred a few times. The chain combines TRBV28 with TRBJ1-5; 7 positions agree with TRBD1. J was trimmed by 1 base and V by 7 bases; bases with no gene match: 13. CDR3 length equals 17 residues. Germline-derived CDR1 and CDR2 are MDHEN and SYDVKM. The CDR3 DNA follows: TGTGCCAGCACCAGTCGCAGGGGGGTGGACAGCAATCAGCCCCAGCATTTT. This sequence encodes CASTSRRGVDSNQPQHF.

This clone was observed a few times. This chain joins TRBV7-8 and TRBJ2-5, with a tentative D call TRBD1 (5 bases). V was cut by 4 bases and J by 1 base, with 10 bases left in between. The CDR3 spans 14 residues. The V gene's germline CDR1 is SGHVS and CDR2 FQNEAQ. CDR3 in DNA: TGTGCCAGCAGCTACGTACAGGCCCAAGAGACCCAGTACTTC. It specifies CASSYVQAQETQYF. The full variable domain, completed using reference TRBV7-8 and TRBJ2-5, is GAGVSQSPRYKVAKRGQDVALRCDPISGHVSLFWYQQALGQGPEFLTYFQNEAQLDKSGLPSDRFFAERPEGSVSTLKIQRTQQEDSAVYLCASSYVQAQETQYFGPGTRLLVL.

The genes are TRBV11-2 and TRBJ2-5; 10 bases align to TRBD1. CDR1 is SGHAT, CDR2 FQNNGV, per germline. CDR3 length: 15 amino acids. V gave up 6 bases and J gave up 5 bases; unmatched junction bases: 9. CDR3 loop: CASSSLTGGLETQYF. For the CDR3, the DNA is TGTGCCAGCAGTTCTCTGACAGGGGGCTTGGAGACCCAGTACTTC.

CDR3 coding DNA: TGCGCCAGCAGCTTGGTGTTACAGGCCGGAGATACGCAGTATTTT. It specifies CASSLVLQAGDTQYF. The chain employs TRBV5-1 and TRBJ2-3; tentative D call: TRBD1 (5 bases). V dropped 0 bases and J dropped 5 bases, with 13 bases sitting between them. The CDR3 is 15 amino acids. In germline, CDR1 is SGHRS, CDR2 YFSETQ.

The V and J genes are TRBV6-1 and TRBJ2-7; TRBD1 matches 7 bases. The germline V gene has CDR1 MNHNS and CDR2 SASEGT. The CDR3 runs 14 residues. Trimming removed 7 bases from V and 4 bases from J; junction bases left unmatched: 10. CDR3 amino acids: CASNPDREWYEQYF. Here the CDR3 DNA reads TGTGCCAGCAACCCCGACAGGGAGTGGTACGAGCAGTACTTC.

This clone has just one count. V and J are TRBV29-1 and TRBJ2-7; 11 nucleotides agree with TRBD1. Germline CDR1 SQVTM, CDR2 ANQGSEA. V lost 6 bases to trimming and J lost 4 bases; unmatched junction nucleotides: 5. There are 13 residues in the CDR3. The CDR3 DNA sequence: TGCAGCGTCAGCGGGACAGGGGGGTACGAGCAGTACTTC. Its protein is CSVSGTGGYEQYF.

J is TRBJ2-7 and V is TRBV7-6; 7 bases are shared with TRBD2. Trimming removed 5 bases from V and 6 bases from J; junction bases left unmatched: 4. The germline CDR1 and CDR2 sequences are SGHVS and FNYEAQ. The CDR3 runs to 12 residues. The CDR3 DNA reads TGTGCCAGCAGCCATGGGGAGGGCGAGCAGTACTTC. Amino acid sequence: CASSHGEGEQYF.

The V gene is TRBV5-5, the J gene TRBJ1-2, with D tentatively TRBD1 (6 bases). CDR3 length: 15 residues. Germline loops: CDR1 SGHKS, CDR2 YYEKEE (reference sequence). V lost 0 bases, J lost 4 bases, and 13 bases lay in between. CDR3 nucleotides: TGTGCCAGCAGCTTGGCTAGGGACAAAGGCTATGGCTACACCTTC. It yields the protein CASSLARDKGYGYTF.

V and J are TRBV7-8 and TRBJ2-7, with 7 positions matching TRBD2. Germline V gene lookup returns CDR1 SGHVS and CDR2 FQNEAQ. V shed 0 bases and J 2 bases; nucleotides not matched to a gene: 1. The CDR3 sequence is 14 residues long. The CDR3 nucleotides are TGTGCCAGCAGCTTAGCGGGGGGGACCTACGAGCAGTACTTC. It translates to CASSLAGGTYEQYF.

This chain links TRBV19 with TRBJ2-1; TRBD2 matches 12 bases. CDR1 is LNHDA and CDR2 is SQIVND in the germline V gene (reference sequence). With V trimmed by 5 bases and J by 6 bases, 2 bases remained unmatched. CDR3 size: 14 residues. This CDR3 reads CASSLAGGFNEQFF. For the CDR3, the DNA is TGTGCCAGTAGTCTAGCGGGAGGGTTCAATGAGCAGTTCTTC. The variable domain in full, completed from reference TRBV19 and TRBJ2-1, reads DGGITQSPKYLFRKEGQNVTLSCEQNLNHDAMYWYRQDPGQGLRLIYYSQIVNDFQKGDIAEGYSVSREKKESFPLTVTSAQKNPTAFYLCASSLAGGFNEQFFGPGTRLTVL.

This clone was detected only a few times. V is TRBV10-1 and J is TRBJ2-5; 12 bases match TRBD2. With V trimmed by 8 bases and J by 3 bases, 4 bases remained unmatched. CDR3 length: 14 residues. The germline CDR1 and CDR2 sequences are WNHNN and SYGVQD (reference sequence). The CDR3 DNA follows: TGCGCCAGCGGCGGACTAGCGGGAAAAGAGACCCAGTACTTC. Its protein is CASGGLAGKETQYF.

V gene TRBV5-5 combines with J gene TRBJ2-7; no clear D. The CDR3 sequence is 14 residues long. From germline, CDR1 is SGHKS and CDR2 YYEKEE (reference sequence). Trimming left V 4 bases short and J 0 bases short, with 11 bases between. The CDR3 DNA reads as TGTGCCAGCAGCAAAGACTCGAGCTCCTACGAGCAGTACTTC. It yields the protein CASSKDSSSYEQYF.